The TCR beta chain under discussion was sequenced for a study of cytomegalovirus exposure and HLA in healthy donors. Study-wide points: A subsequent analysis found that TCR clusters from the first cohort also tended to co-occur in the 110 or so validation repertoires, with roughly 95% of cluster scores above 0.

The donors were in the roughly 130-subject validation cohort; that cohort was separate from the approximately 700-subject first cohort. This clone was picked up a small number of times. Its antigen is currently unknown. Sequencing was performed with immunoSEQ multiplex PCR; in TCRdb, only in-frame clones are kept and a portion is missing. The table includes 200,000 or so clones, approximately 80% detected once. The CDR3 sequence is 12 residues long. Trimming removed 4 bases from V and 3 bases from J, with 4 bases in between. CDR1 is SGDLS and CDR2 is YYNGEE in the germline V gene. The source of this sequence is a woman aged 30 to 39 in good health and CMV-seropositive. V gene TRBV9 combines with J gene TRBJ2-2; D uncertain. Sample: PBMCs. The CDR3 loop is CASSTYTGELFF. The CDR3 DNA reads TGTGCCAGCAGCACTTACACCGGGGAGCTGTTTTTT.